This TCR beta chain is drawn from a study of spatial heterogeneity in lung cancer. Study background: Fewer alpha-chain than beta-chain sequences were consistently detected. Each distinct TCR and UMI combination averaged more than ten appearances in raw reads.

Indicated time point: sample taken at primary tumor resection. Material for sequencing was whole RNA from tumor, nontumor lung or frozen PBMC, left unsorted. The length of the CDR3 is 15 residues. Trimming cost V 0 bases and J 0 bases, with 4 bases left between them. CDR1 and CDR2 from the germline V gene are SGDLS and YYNGEE. This clonotype was counted at least ten times. TCR cDNA molecules each had a unique molecular identifier. TCRdb passed the 5' RACE reads through MiXCR, listing each CDR3 protein once. The table records about 48,000 distinct CDR3 sequences, over 4.5% of them present only once. Specimen: PBMCs, collected at surgery. The chain combines TRBV9 with TRBJ2-6; D unresolved. The sequence came from a male donor with early-stage non-small cell lung cancer. CDR3 amino acids: CASSVGGSGANVLTF. The CDR3 DNA is TGTGCCAGCAGCGTAGGTGGCTCTGGGGCCAACGTCCTGACTTTC.